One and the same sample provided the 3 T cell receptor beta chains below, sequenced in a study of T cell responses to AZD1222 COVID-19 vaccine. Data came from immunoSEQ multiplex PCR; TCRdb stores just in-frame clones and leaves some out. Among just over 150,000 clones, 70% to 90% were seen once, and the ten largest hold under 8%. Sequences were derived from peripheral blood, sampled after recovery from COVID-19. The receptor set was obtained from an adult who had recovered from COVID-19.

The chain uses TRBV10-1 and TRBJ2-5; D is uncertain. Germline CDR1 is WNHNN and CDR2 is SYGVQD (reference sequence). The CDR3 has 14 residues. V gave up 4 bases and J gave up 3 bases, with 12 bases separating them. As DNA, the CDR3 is TGCGCCAGCAGTGGGTTAAGAAACGAAGAGACCCAGTACTTC. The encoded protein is CASSGLRNEETQYF.

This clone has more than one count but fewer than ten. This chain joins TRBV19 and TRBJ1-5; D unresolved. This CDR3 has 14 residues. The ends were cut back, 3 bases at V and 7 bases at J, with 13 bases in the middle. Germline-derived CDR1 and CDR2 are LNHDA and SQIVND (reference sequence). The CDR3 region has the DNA TGTGCCAGTAGTATGAATGACCCTTTCCAGCCCCAGCATTTT. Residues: CASSMNDPFQPQHF.

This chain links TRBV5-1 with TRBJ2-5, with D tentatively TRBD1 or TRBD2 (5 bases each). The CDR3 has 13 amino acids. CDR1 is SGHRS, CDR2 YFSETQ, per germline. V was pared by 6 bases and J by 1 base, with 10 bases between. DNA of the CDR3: TGCGCCAGCACGAGGGGCAGCCAAGAGACCCAGTACTTC. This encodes CASTRGSQETQYF.